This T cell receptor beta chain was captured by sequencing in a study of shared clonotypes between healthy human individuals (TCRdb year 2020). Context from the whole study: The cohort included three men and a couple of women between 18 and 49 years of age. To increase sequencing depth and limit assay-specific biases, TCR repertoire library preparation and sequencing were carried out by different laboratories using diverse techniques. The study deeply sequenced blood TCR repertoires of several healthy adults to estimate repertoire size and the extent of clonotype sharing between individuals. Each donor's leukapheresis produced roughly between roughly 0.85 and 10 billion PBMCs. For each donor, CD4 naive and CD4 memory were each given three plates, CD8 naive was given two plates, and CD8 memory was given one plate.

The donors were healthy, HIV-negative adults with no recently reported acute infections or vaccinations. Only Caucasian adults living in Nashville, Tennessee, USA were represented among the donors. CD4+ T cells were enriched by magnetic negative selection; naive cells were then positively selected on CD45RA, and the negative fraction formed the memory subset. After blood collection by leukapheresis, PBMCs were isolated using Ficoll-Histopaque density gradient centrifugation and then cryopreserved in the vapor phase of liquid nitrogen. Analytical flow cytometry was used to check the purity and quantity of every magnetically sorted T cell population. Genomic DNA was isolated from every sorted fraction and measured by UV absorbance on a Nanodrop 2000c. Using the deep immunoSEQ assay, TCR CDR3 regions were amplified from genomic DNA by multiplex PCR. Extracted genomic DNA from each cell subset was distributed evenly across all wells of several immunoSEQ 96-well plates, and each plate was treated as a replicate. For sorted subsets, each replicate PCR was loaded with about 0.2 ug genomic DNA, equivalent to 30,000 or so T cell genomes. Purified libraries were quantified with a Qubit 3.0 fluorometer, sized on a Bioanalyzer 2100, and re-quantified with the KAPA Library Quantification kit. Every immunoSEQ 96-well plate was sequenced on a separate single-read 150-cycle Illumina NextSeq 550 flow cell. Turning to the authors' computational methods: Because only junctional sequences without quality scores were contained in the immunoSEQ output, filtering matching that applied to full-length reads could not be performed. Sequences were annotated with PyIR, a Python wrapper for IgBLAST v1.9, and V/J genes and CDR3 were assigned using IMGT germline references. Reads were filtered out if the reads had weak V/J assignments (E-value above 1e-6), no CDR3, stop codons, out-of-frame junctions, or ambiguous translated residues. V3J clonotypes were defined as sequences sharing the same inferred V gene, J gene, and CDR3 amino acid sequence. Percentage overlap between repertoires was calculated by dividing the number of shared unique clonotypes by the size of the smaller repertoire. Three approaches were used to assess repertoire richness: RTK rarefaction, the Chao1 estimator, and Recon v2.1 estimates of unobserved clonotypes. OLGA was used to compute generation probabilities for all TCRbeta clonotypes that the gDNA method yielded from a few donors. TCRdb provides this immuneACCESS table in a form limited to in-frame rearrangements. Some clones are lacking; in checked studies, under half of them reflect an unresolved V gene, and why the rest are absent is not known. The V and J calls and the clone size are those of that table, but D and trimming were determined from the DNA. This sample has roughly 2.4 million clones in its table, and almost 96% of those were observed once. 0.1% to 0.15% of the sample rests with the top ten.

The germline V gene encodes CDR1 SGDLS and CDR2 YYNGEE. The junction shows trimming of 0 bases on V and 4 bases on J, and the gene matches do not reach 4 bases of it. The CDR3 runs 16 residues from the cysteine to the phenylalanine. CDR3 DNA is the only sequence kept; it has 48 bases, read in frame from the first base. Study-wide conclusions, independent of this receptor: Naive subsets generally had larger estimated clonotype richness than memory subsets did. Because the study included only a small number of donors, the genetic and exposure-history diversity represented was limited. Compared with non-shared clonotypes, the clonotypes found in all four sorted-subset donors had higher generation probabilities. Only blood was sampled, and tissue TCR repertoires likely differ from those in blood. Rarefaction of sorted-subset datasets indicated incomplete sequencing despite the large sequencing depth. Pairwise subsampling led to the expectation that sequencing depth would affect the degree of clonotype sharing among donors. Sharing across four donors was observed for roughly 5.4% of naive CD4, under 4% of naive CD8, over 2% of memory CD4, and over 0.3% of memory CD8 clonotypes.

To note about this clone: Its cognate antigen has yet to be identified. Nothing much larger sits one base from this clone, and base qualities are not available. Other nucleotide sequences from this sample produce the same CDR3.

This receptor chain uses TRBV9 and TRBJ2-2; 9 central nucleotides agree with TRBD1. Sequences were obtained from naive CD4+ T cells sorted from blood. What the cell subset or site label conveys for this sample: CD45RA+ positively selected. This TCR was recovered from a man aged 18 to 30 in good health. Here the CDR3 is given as CASSVGQGVGTGELFF. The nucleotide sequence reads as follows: TGTGCCAGCAGCGTAGGACAGGGGGTGGGCACCGGGGAGCTGTTTTTT.